What follows are 8 T cell receptor beta chains derived from one specimen sequenced in a study of cytomegalovirus exposure and HLA in healthy donors. The PCR used 60 Vbeta and 13 Jbeta primers. The protocol was immunoSEQ multiplex PCR, while the TCRdb copy is restricted to in-frame clones and leaves out a portion. The sample consists of approximately 210,000 clones, around 82% of them appearing once. The material sequenced was PBMCs. The receptors were gathered from a man aged 18 to 29 in good health and CMV-seronegative.

V usage is TRBV9 and J usage is TRBJ1-4; TRBD1 aligns across 7 bases. V was clipped by 4 bases and J by 5 bases; unmatched bases: 8. Germline lookup yields CDR1 SGDLS and CDR2 YYNGEE. CDR3 length: 15 amino acids. The CDR3 nucleotides read TGTGCCAGCAGCCGTCGGACAGGCCAAAATGAAAAACTGTTTTTT. The encoded protein is CASSRRTGQNEKLFF.

This clone was observed a few times. The rearrangement joins TRBV11-2 to TRBJ2-7, with D unclear. Trimming shortened V by 1 base and J by 3 bases, and 7 bases separated the two germline ends. The germline CDR1 and CDR2 sequences are SGHAT and FQNNGV. This CDR3 region has 13 residues. The CDR3 DNA reads TGTGCCAGCAGCTTAGTTCCTCGCTACGAGCAGTACTTC. It codes for CASSLVPRYEQYF.

This chain links TRBV19 with TRBJ2-5, with D possibly being TRBD1 (7 bases). Per germline, CDR1 LNHDA and CDR2 SQIVND (reference sequence). Between the trimmed V and J ends, which lost 5 bases and 2 bases, there was a span of 12 bases. The CDR3 totals 14 residues. CDR3 bases: TGTGCCAGTAGTCCCCAGGGGGGTCAAGAGACCCAGTACTTC. It encodes CASSPQGGQETQYF.

This chain links TRBV18 with TRBJ2-5; D may be TRBD1 (6 bases). The DNA matches TRBJ2-7 better at its end, which makes the J call doubtful. This CDR3 is built from 16 residues. CDR1 is KGHSH and CDR2 is LQKENI in the germline V gene. The CDR3, as DNA: TGTGCCAGCTCACCACCGGGGACAAATTTCAACTACGAGCAGTACTTC. Its translation: CASSPPGTNFNYEQYF.

The CDR3 is CASRRTGFMGYTF. The CDR3 region has the DNA TGTGCCAGCAGACGGACAGGGTTTATGGGCTACACCTTC. The gene calls are TRBV14 and TRBJ1-2; TRBD1 matches at 8 bases. The CDR3 length is 13 residues. Germline values: CDR1 SGHDN, CDR2 FVKESK. Losses at the gene ends were 6 bases for V and 8 bases for J; bases not matched to a gene: 8.

The chain links TRBV5-1 to TRBJ2-4, with D maybe TRBD1 (6 bases). The CDR3 length is 17 residues. Germline CDR1 SGHRS, CDR2 YFSETQ. Trimming left V 0 bases short and J 4 bases short, with 17 bases between. The CDR3 DNA reads as TGCGCCAGCAGCTTGGTCCTCAGGGGAGCTCCTAAAAACATTCAGTACTTC. Its protein is CASSLVLRGAPKNIQYF.

V gene TRBV13 combines with J gene TRBJ2-3; 13 bases agree with TRBD2. Germline V gives CDR1 PRHDT, CDR2 FYEKMQ (reference sequence). The V segment lost 5 bases and the J segment 3 bases; nucleotides outside the gene matches: 14. CDR3 length: 19 residues. CDR3 coding DNA: TGTGCCAGCAGCCGAGGACTAGCGGGAGTCCCCGGCGAGACAGATACGCAGTATTTT. Its translation is CASSRGLAGVPGETDTQYF.

The chain employs TRBV2 and TRBJ2-4, with 12 positions matching TRBD2. Trimming took 3 bases from V and 1 from J; bases not matched to a gene: 13. The CDR3 runs to 20 residues. The germline gives CDR1 SNHLY, CDR2 FYNNEI. DNA for the CDR3: TGTGCCAGCAGTGACGGACTAGCGGGAATTATTTTGATGGCCAAAAACATTCAGTACTTC. Amino acids: CASSDGLAGIILMAKNIQYF.